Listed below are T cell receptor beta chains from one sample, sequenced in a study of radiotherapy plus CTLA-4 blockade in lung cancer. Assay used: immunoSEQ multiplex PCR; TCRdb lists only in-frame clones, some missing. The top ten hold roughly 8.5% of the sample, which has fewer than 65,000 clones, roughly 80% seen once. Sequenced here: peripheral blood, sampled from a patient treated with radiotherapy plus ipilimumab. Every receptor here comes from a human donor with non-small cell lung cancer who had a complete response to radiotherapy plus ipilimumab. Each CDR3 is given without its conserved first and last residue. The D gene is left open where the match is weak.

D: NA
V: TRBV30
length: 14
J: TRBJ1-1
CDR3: AWSGGVGSMNTEAF

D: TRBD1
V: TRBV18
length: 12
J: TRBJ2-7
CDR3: ASSPQGALNEQY

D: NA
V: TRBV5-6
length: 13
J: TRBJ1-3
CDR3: ASSLASPFLNTIY

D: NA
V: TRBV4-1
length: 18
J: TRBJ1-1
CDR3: ASSQERDGSGGRRRTEAF

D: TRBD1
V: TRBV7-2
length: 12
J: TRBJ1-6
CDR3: ASSSTGENSPLH

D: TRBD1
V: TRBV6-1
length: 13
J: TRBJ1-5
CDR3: ASSIQGASNQPQH

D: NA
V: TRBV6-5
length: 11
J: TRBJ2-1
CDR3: ASSSPGSGEQF

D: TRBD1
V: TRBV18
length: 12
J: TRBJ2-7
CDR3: ASSRDRVLTEQY

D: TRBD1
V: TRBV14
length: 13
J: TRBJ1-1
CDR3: ASSQDHPGGTEAF

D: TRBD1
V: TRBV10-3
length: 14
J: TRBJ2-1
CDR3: AISRDRGSSYNEQF

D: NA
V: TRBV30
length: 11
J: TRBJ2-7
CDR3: AWNSDRTLGQY

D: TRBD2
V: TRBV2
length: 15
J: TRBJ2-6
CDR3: ASSHGGIGSGANVLT

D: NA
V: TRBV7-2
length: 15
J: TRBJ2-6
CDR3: ASSLAWPGAGANVLT

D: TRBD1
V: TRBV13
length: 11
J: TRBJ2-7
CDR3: ASSFNRGYEQY

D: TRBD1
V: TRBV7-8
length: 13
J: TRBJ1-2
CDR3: ASSLQGGQGGGYT

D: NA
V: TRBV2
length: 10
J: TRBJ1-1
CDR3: ASSSRVTEAF

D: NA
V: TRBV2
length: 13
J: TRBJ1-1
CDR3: ASKTDNLMNTEAF

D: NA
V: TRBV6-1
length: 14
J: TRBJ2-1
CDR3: ASSGASAPKRNEQF

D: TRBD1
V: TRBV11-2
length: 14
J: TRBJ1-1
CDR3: ASSPVQGWENTEAF

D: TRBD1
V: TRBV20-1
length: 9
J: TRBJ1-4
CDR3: SARTGGKLF

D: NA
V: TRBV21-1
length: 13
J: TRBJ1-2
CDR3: ASSKLGRQNYGYT

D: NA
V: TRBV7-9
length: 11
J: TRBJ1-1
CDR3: ASSINRDTEAF

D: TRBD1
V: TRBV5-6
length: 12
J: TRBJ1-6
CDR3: ASSMGQGFSPLH

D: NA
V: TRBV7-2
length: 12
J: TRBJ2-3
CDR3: ASSLEVNTDTQY

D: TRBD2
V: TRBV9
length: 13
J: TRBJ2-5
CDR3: ASSVAGGEQETQY

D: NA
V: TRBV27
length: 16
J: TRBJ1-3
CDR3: ASSFSPPRGSSGNTIY

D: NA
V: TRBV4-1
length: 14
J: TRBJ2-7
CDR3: ASSQGRTLSSYEQY

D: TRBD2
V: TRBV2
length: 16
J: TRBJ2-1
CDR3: ASTRGLAGSSSYNEQF

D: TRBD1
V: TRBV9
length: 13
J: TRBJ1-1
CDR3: ASSGRQGANTEAF

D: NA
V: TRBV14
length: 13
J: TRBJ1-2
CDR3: ASSRDRGGWRGYT

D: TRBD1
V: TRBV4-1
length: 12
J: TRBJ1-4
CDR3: ASSQERQGEKLF

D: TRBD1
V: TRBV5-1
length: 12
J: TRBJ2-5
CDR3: ASSIDRGLETQY

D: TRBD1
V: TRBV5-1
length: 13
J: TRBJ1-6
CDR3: ASSLVQGENSPLH

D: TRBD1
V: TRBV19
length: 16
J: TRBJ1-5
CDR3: ASNSVRTWDRDNQPQH

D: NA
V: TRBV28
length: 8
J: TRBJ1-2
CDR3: ASSLFLLT

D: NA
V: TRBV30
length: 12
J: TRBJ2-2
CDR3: AWSVNGRTGELF

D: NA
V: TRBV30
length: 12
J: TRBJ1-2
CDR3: AWRRSDRSYGYT

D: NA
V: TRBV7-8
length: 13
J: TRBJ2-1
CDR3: ASSTTGYQGNEQF